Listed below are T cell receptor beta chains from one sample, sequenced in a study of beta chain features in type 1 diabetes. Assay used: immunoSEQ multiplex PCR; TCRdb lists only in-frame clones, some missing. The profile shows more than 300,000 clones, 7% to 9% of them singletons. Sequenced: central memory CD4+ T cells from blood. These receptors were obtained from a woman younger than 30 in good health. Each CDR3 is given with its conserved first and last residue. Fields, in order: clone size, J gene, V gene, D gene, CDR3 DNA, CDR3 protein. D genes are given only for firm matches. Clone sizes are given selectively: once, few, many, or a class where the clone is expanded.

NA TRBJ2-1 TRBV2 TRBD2 TGTGCCAGCAGGCCTCGACTAGCGGGAGGGACCGAGCAGTTCTTC CASRPRLAGGTEQFF
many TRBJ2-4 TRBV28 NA TGTGCCAGCAGTTACCCAGGACAGTGGGCGAACATTCAGTACTTC CASSYPGQWANIQYF
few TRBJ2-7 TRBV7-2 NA TGTGCCAGCAGCTTAGGACGGTACGAGCAGTACTTC CASSLGRYEQYF
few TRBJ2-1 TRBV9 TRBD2 TGTGCCAGCAGCGTAGCTAGCGGCTACAATGAGCAGTTCTTC CASSVASGYNEQFF
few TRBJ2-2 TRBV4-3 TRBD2 TGCGCCAGCAGCTTCGGACTAGCGGGAATACGGGGGGAGCTGTTTTTT CASSFGLAGIRGELFF
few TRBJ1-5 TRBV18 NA TGTGCCAGCTCACTTGGGACGTCTAGCAATCAGCCCCAGCATTTT CASSLGTSSNQPQHF
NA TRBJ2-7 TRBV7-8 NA TGTGCCAGCAGCTTAGCCCTGTTGGGGAGAACCTACGAGCAGTACTTC CASSLALLGRTYEQYF
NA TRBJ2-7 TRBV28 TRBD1 TGTGCCAGCAGGGCAGGGGGCCGTTTCTACGAGCAGTACTTC CASRAGGRFYEQYF
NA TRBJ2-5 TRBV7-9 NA TGTGCCAGCAGCTCCCTTGCAGGGGTATCAGAGACCCAGTACTTC CASSSLAGVSETQYF
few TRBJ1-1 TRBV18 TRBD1 TGTGCCAGCTCACCCGACAGGGGGCTGAAGAACACTGAAGCTTTCTTT CASSPDRGLKNTEAFF
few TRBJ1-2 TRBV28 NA TGTGCCAGCAGTTGGGGGCAGGGCTATGGCTACACCTTC CASSWGQGYGYTF
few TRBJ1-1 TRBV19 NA TGTGCCAGTAGTAGGGGACAGAACACTGAAGCTTTCTTT CASSRGQNTEAFF
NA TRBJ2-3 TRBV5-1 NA TGCGCCAGCAGCTCGGGACTCCCGATCACAGATACGCAGTATTTT CASSSGLPITDTQYF
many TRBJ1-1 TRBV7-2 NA TGTGCCAGCAGCTTAGTTATCGCAGGCCGGGAGGAAGCTTTCTTT CASSLVIAGREEAFF
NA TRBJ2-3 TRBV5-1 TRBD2 TGCGCCAGCAGCTTGGTTGGACTAGCGGGAGGATCGGATACGCAGTATTTT CASSLVGLAGGSDTQYF
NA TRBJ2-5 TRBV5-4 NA TGTGCCAGCAGAATAGCGGTACAAGAGACCCAGTACTTC CASRIAVQETQYF
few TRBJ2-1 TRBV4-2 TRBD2 TGTGCCAGCAGCCCAGCGGGAGGGAACGGTAATGAGCAGTTCTTC CASSPAGGNGNEQFF
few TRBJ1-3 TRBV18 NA TGTGCCAGCTCACCCGGACAGAATTCAGGAAACACCATATATTTT CASSPGQNSGNTIYF
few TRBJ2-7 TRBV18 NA TGTGCCAGCTCACTTTCGGACCAATACGAGCAGTACTTC CASSLSDQYEQYF
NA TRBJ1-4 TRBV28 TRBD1 TGTGCCAGCAGCCTGACAGGGCGTAATGAAAAACTGTTTTTT CASSLTGRNEKLFF
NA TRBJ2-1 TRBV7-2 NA TGTGCCAGCATTAGAATGGCGGGCGGTCCACCCAATGAGCAGTTCTTC CASIRMAGGPPNEQFF
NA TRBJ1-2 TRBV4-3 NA TGCGCCAGCAGCCAAGATCACGGGGTCGGCTACACCTTC CASSQDHGVGYTF
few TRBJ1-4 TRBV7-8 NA TGTGCCAGCAGCCCGACCGCAGGCCGTACTAATGAAAAACTGTTTTTT CASSPTAGRTNEKLFF
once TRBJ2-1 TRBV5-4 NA TGTGCCAGCAGCCCCTCCCCGGGTGGCCTAAGAGGGCATGAGCAGTTCTTC CASSPSPGGLRGHEQFF
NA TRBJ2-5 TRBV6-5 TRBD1 TGTGCCAGCAGTTACGTGGACAGGGTAGAGACCCAGTACTTC CASSYVDRVETQYF
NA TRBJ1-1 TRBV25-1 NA TGTGCCAGCAGTGAAGCCACAAATAGGAACACTGAAGCTTTCTTT CASSEATNRNTEAFF
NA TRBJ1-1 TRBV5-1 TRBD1 TGCGCCAGCAAGGGGACAGGGAGCACTGAAGCTTTCTTT CASKGTGSTEAFF
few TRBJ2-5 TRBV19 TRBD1 TGTGCCAGTAGTGTTCGACAGGGGGAGACCCAGTACTTC CASSVRQGETQYF